A selection of T cell receptor beta chains follows, all from one sample in a study of cytomegalovirus exposure and HLA in healthy donors. This table comes from immunoSEQ multiplex PCR, and its TCRdb copy is limited to in-frame clones, with some not included. The profile shows over 120,000 clones, around 80% of them singletons. Material: PBMCs. These receptors all stem from a woman in her sixties or seventies in good health and CMV-seropositive. CDR3s include the opening cysteine and the closing phenylalanine or tryptophan. The D gene is left open where the match is weak. Rows give clone size only sometimes, using once, few, many, or a class for an expanded clone.

v_call	j_call	d_call	clone_size	cdr3_nt	cdr3_aa
TRBV11-3	TRBJ1-1	-	few	TGTGCCAGCAGCTTCGGGCGGGAGAACACTGAAGCTTTCTTT	CASSFGRENTEAFF
TRBV5-6	TRBJ2-3	TRBD2	once	TGTGCCAGCAGCTCGACACTAGCGGGAGTTGTGACAGATACGCAGTATTTT	CASSSTLAGVVTDTQYF
TRBV5-3	TRBJ2-7	-	-	TGTGCCAGAAGACCGGTCTACGAGCAGTACTTC	CARRPVYEQYF
TRBV29-1	TRBJ1-3	TRBD1	-	TGCAGCGTCCTGACAGGGCATGGAAACACCATATATTTT	CSVLTGHGNTIYF
TRBV7-3	TRBJ2-3	TRBD1	-	TGTGCCAGCAGCCTCGGACAGGGAGGTACGCAGTATTTT	CASSLGQGGTQYF
TRBV27	TRBJ1-1	-	-	TGTGCCAGCAGTTTATCCAGGGATAACACTGAAGCTTTCTTT	CASSLSRDNTEAFF
TRBV7-6	TRBJ1-1	TRBD1	-	TGTGCCAGCAGCCCTGACAGGGCGTATACTGAAGCTTTCTTT	CASSPDRAYTEAFF
TRBV4-2	TRBJ1-2	TRBD1	-	TGTGCCAGCAGCCAAGTGTCCAGGGACAGGGAAAGTCTCACCTTC	CASSQVSRDRESLTF
TRBV7-2	TRBJ2-7	-	-	TGTGCCAGCAGCTTAGCTGTACAAACCTACGAGCAGTACTTC	CASSLAVQTYEQYF
TRBV21-1	TRBJ2-7	-	-	TGTGCCAGCGGGAGCGCCGATGGGGAGCAGTACTTC	CASGSADGEQYF
TRBV28	TRBJ2-2	TRBD1	-	TGTGCCAGCAGCCACAGACAGGGCCTCGCGAACACCGGGGAGCTGTTTTTT	CASSHRQGLANTGELFF
TRBV7-2	TRBJ2-7	TRBD2	-	TGTGCCAGCAGCGTCCCGGGACTAGCGGCCTTGGGCTCCTACGAGCAGTACTTC	CASSVPGLAALGSYEQYF
TRBV29-1	TRBJ1-1	TRBD1	-	TGCAGCGTTAGGACAGGGAGAACGGAAGCTTTCTTT	CSVRTGRTEAFF
TRBV27	TRBJ2-7	-	once	TGTGCCAGCCGGGAACAGGGAAATCTCTACGAGCAGTACTTC	CASREQGNLYEQYF
TRBV2	TRBJ2-3	-	-	TGTGCCAGCACCCATCAGACAGTTAGCACAGATACGCAGTATTTT	CASTHQTVSTDTQYF
TRBV19	TRBJ1-5	TRBD1	-	TGTGCCAGTAGTGTTGCCGCAGGGGGCCGTAGCAATCAGCCCCAGCATTTT	CASSVAAGGRSNQPQHF
TRBV6-5	TRBJ2-2	-	-	TGTGCCAGCAGCAACGGGTTATACACCGGGGAGCTGTTTTTT	CASSNGLYTGELFF
TRBV11-2	TRBJ2-5	TRBD2	-	TGTGCCAGCAGCCCTCGACTAGCAGAGGAGACCCAGTACTTC	CASSPRLAEETQYF
TRBV19	TRBJ2-6	-	-	TGTGCCAGTAGTATGGATGGCAGGGCCCTCTCTGGGGCCAACGTCCTGACTTTC	CASSMDGRALSGANVLTF
TRBV5-4	TRBJ1-2	TRBD1	-	TGTGCCAGCAGTCCGGGACAGGATATTGGCTACACCTTC	CASSPGQDIGYTF
TRBV6-1	TRBJ1-4	-	-	TGTGCCAGCAGGGGGCAGGCGGCAACTAATGAAAAACTGTTTTTT	CASRGQAATNEKLFF
TRBV19	TRBJ2-1	-	-	TGTGCCAGTAGTGCCGGACAAAAACACGGCAATGAGCAGTTCTTC	CASSAGQKHGNEQFF
TRBV25-1	TRBJ2-1	-	few	TGTGCCAGCAGTGAATGGAACAGGGTGGGGAATGAGCAGTTCTTC	CASSEWNRVGNEQFF
TRBV27	TRBJ1-5	TRBD1	-	TGTGCCAGCAGTTTGGGGACAGGGGATCAGCCCCAGCATTTT	CASSLGTGDQPQHF
TRBV27	TRBJ1-1	-	-	TGTGCCAGCAGTTTTACCGTCCCGTCCGGGAGCACTGAAGCTTTCTTT	CASSFTVPSGSTEAFF
TRBV7-2	TRBJ2-5	-	-	TGTGCCAGCAGCTTATGGGGAGTAGGAGAGACCCAGTACTTC	CASSLWGVGETQYF
TRBV2	TRBJ1-2	-	-	TGTGCCAGCAGTGAGCGGGGCATTAACTATGGCTACACCTTC	CASSERGINYGYTF
TRBV19	TRBJ2-7	-	-	TGTGCCAGTAGTATCGCAGGGGGGAAGGAGCGCGAGCAGTACTTC	CASSIAGGKEREQYF
TRBV4-2	TRBJ1-4	-	-	TGTGCCAGCAGCCCCGAAGTAGCTAATGAAAAACTGTTTTTT	CASSPEVANEKLFF
TRBV5-4	TRBJ2-3	-	-	TGTGCCAGCAGCGCCGGAGGGATAGCGGCCACAGATACGCAGTATTTT	CASSAGGIAATDTQYF
TRBV7-2	TRBJ2-3	-	-	TGTGCCAGCAGCCTTCGACAGGTTATGACTCTCGGCACAGATACGCAGTATTTT	CASSLRQVMTLGTDTQYF
TRBV27	TRBJ2-2	TRBD1	-	TGTGCCAGCAGTTTATTCGGGACAGGGTACACCGGGGAGCTGTTTTTT	CASSLFGTGYTGELFF
TRBV15	TRBJ1-5	TRBD1	-	TGTGCCACCAGCCAAGGACAGGGAATAAATCAGCCCCAGCATTTT	CATSQGQGINQPQHF
TRBV9	TRBJ2-1	-	-	TGTGCCAGCAGCGCCGCTGGACAATTTGGTAATGAGCAGTTCTTC	CASSAAGQFGNEQFF
TRBV28	TRBJ2-7	TRBD1	-	TGTGCCAGCAGTCGCCGGGACAGGGAATACGAGCAGTACTTC	CASSRRDREYEQYF
TRBV6-6	TRBJ2-1	TRBD2	once	TGTGCCAGCAGTTACCGGACTAGCGGGAGGCCGGATGAGCAGTTCTTC	CASSYRTSGRPDEQFF
TRBV28	TRBJ2-6	-	-	TGTGCCAGCAGTTTAGGCGGGTCTGGGGCCAACGTCCTGACTTTC	CASSLGGSGANVLTF
TRBV5-6	TRBJ2-7	TRBD1	few	TGTGCCAGCAGCCCAGGGGGATCCGAGCAGTACTTC	CASSPGGSEQYF
TRBV27	TRBJ2-7	-	once	TGTGCCAGCAGTCCCGACCAGGGGTACTACGAGCAGTACTTC	CASSPDQGYYEQYF
TRBV28	TRBJ2-1	-	few	TGTGCCAGCGGCATAAATGAGCAGTTCTTC	CASGINEQFF
TRBV4-1	TRBJ2-2	TRBD2	-	TGCGCCAGCAGCCAAGTTCTAGCGGGAGGCGGCGGGGAGCTGTTTTTT	CASSQVLAGGGGELFF
TRBV4-3	TRBJ2-5	-	-	TGCGCCAGCAGCCAAGAACCGGAGAGGGAGACCCAGTACTTC	CASSQEPERETQYF
TRBV5-4	TRBJ2-1	-	-	TGTGCCAGCAGCTTGGATCAGGGCTACAATGAGCAGTTCTTC	CASSLDQGYNEQFF
TRBV19	TRBJ2-7	TRBD1	once	TGTGCCAGTAGCCTACAGGGGCCCTACGAGCAGTACTTC	CASSLQGPYEQYF
TRBV5-6	TRBJ1-5	TRBD1	-	TGTGCCAGCAGCTTGACAGGGGGGCATCAGCCCCAGCATTTT	CASSLTGGHQPQHF